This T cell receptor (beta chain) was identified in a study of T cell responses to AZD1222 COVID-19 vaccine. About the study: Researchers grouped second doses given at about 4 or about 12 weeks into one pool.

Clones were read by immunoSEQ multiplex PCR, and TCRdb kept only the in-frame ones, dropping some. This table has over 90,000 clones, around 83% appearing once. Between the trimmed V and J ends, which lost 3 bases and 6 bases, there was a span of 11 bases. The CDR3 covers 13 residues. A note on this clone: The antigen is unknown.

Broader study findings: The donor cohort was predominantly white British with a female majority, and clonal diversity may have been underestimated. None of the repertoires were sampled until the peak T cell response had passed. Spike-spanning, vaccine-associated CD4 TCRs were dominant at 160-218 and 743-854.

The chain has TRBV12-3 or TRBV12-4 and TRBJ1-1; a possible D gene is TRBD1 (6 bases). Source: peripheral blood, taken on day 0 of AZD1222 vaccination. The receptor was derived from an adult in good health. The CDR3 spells CASSLGGAAEAFF. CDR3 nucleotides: TGTGCCAGCAGTTTGGGGGGGGCCGCTGAAGCTTTCTTT.